The 21 T cell receptor beta chains given below trace back to one sample, sequenced in a study of blood T cell repertoires in COVID-19 (TCRdb year 2020). Libraries were constructed by the immunoSEQ multiplex PCR assay. Here the immuneACCESS table is served through TCRdb, limited to in-frame sequences with V and J called. Missing clones are a known gap in these copies; in checked studies unresolved V genes cover under half, and the rest lacks a known reason. This sample lists some 460,000 clones; about 89% were detected once. The ten largest account for 4% to 5.5% of the sample. Sequencing used peripheral blood. All receptors derive from a woman in her thirties with acute or convalescent COVID-19.

Worth noting for this clone: At the DNA level, this CDR3 is encoded by other sequences in the same sample as well. V is TRBV5-1 and J is TRBJ2-5; D is unresolved. Germline-derived CDR1 and CDR2 are SGHRS and YFSETQ. The CDR3 spans 11 residues. The V gene lost 3 bases and the J gene lost 3 bases, with 3 bases spanning the gap. The CDR3 sequence: CASSSKETQYF. As DNA, the CDR3 is TGCGCCAGCAGCTCCAAAGAGACCCAGTACTTC.

This chain joins TRBV11-3 and TRBJ2-1; D is perhaps TRBD2 (5 bases). Per germline, CDR1 SGHNT and CDR2 YENEEA. Deletions cut 5 bases from V and 13 bases from J, with 15 bases between. The CDR3 totals 12 residues. In nucleotides, the CDR3 is TGTGCCAGCAGCAGCTCGGACTCGAATCAGTTCTTC. Translating gives CASSSSDSNQFF. The complete variable domain, with remaining parts taken from reference TRBV11-3 and TRBJ2-1, reads EAGVVQSPRYKIIEKKQPVAFWCNPISGHNTLYWYLQNLGQGPELLIRYENEEAVDDSQLPKDRFSAERLKGVDSTLKIQPAELGDSAVYLCASSSSDSNQFFGPGTRLTVL.

The V gene is TRBV2, the J gene TRBJ1-5, with D uncertain. CDR1 is SNHLY and CDR2 is FYNNEI in the germline V gene. This CDR3 has 14 amino acids. V lost 2 bases and J lost 5, with 10 bases in between. CDR3 coding DNA: TGTGCCAGCAGTGAATCCGTAGCGGATCAGCCCCAGCATTTT. It translates to CASSESVADQPQHF.

This clone was seen more than once but under ten times. The CDR3 DNA reads as TGTGCCAGCAGCCAGACTAGGGGTACGCAGTATTTT. It is translated as CASSQTRGTQYF. The chain links TRBV7-3 to TRBJ2-3, with D tentatively TRBD2 (6 bases). Germline V gene lookup returns CDR1 SGHTA and CDR2 FQGTGA. V gave up 5 bases and J gave up 8 bases, with 11 bases separating them. There are 12 residues in the CDR3.

The chain is built from TRBV5-4 and TRBJ2-1; TRBD1 might be the D (6 bases). The germline V and J ends were trimmed by 4 bases and 7 bases, with 18 bases remaining between them. Per germline, CDR1 SGHNT and CDR2 YYREEE (reference sequence). The CDR3 is made up of 15 amino acids. As DNA, the CDR3 is TGTGCCAGCAGCAGGGACACCTTTTCTTTGAATGAGCAGTTCTTC. This encodes CASSRDTFSLNEQFF.

The genes are TRBV4-1 and TRBJ1-4; possible D gene TRBD1, 6 bases. This CDR3 comprises 16 residues. V lost 4 bases, J lost 5 bases, and 17 bases lay in between. Germline CDR1 reads MGHRA; CDR2 reads YSYEKL. The CDR3 DNA reads as TGCGCCAGCAGCCGCTACTCCGGGACACTCAATGAAAAACTGTTTTTT. This sequence encodes CASSRYSGTLNEKLFF.

This chain uses TRBV28 with TRBJ2-5, with a tentative D call TRBD2 (7 bases). Trimming left V 5 bases short and J 4 bases short, with 11 bases between. This CDR3 is 13 amino acids long. Germline CDR1 reads MDHEN; CDR2 reads SYDVKM. CDR3 region: CASSGGASETQYF. DNA of the CDR3: TGTGCCAGCAGTGGGGGGGCGTCAGAGACCCAGTACTTC.

The chain is built from TRBV5-1 and TRBJ2-7; possibly TRBD2 for D (7 bases). The germline V gene has CDR1 SGHRS and CDR2 YFSETQ. The V end lost 1 base, the J end lost 7 bases, and 27 bases lay between the germline ends. This CDR3 is built from 18 residues. The CDR3 protein is CASSLTGGTSPTALEQYF. In DNA, the CDR3 is TGCGCCAGCAGCTTGACGGGGGGCACCTCCCCCACCGCGTTGGAGCAGTACTTC.

DNA of the CDR3: TGTGCCAGCAGTTTTGGGACAGGCTACAATGAGCAGTTCTTC. Protein product: CASSFGTGYNEQFF. The chain recombines TRBV27 with TRBJ2-1, with 8 bases lining up with TRBD1. Trimming at V came to 3 bases and at J to 3 bases, leaving 1 base not matched to a gene. From germline, CDR1 is MNHEY and CDR2 SMNVEV (reference sequence). CDR3 length: 14 residues.

The CDR3: CASSLAGGGADTQYF. In DNA form, the CDR3 reads TGTGCCAGCAGCTTAGCGGGGGGCGGGGCAGATACGCAGTATTTT. The gene calls are TRBV5-8 and TRBJ2-3, with 9 nucleotides matching TRBD2. The germline CDR1 and CDR2 sequences are SGHTS and YDEGEE. Trimming took 2 bases from V and 4 from J; bases not matched to a gene: 5. This CDR3 is 15 amino acids long.

This rearrangement joins TRBV6-1 to TRBJ2-7, with a possible D match to TRBD2 (7 bases). Germline CDR1 reads MNHNS; CDR2 reads SASEGT. The CDR3 has 15 residues. V lost 3 bases and J lost 3, with 15 bases in between. The CDR3 DNA reads TGTGCCAGCAGTGAGGGAGGGGGAGCCCACTACGAGCAGTACTTC. This codes for CASSEGGGAHYEQYF.

The chain joins TRBV18 to TRBJ1-4; perhaps TRBD1 as D (5 bases). The CDR3 covers 15 residues. V lost 2 bases, J lost 7 bases, and 14 bases lay in between. Germline values: CDR1 KGHSH, CDR2 LQKENI. DNA of the CDR3: TGTGCCAGCTCACCAGGACACGATCGAAGTGAAAAACTGTTTTTT. Residues: CASSPGHDRSEKLFF.

The chain has TRBV10-3 and TRBJ1-1; the match to TRBD1 covers 9 bases. The CDR3 totals 14 residues. Germline V gives CDR1 ENHRY, CDR2 SYGVKD. The J segment lost 3 bases and the V segment lost 5 bases, leaving 4 bases of the junction unmatched. CDR3 loop: CAISYTGGDTEAFF. The DNA for the CDR3 is TGTGCCATCAGTTATACAGGGGGCGACACTGAAGCTTTCTTT.

The chain has TRBV6-5 and TRBJ2-7, with D hard to call. The CDR3 runs 12 residues. Germline CDR1 MNHEY, CDR2 SVGAGI. Deletions cut 9 bases from V and 0 bases from J, with 9 bases between. The CDR3 here is CASSSGSYEQYF. CDR3 coding DNA: TGTGCCAGTTCTTCAGGCTCCTACGAGCAGTACTTC.

The V call is TRBV6-7, the J call TRBJ2-1, with D possibly matching TRBD2 (5 bases). TRBV6-7 is classed as an ORF, of uncertain function. V was trimmed by 5 bases and J by 7 bases, leaving 18 bases between them. The CDR3 spans 15 residues. CDR3 DNA sequence: TGTGCCAGCAGTCCAGACTGGACGGGCGGGAATGAGCAGTTCTTC. Its translation: CASSPDWTGGNEQFF.

V and J are TRBV18 and TRBJ2-7; tentatively, D is TRBD2 (5 bases). Germline CDR1 is KGHSH and CDR2 is LQKENI. This CDR3 is built from 12 residues. Trimming pared 1 base from V and 7 bases from J, leaving 8 bases between. The CDR3, as DNA: TGTGCCAGCTCACCACACGGGGAAGAGCAGTACTTC. Translated: CASSPHGEEQYF.

This chain connects TRBV4-1 to TRBJ2-7; D is possibly TRBD2 (7 bases). Germline CDR1 is MGHRA and CDR2 is YSYEKL. Trimming removed 1 base from V and 2 bases from J, with 18 bases in between. The CDR3 is 17 amino acids. The CDR3 is CASSQVPGGGLPYEQYF. The DNA of the CDR3 is TGCGCCAGCAGCCAAGTCCCGGGCGGGGGCCTCCCCTACGAGCAGTACTTC.

The rearrangement uses TRBV5-6 and TRBJ2-3, with 12 bases identical to TRBD2. CDR1 SGHDT and CDR2 YYEEEE come from the germline V gene. The V and J ends lost 3 bases and 2 bases, in that order; junction bases with no gene match: 10. The CDR3 has 18 residues. CDR3 sequence reads: CASSSERLAGDITDTQYF. CDR3 nucleotide sequence: TGTGCCAGCAGCTCCGAACGACTAGCGGGGGACATCACAGATACGCAGTATTTT. Full variable domain (rest looked up from reference TRBV5-6 and TRBJ2-3): DAGVTQSPTHLIKTRGQQVTLRCSPKSGHDTVSWYQQALGQGPQFIFQYYEEEERQRGNFPDRFSGHQFPNYSSELNVNALLLGDSALYLCASSSERLAGDITDTQYFGPGTRLTVL.

The CDR3 is CASSLASGTYNEQFF. Here the CDR3 DNA reads TGCGCCAGCAGCTTGGCTAGCGGCACCTACAATGAGCAGTTCTTC. The chain recombines TRBV5-1 with TRBJ2-1; 7 bases are a match to TRBD2. Germline V lookup: CDR1 SGHRS, CDR2 YFSETQ. With 0 bases clipped from V and 2 bases from J, the junction kept 2 bases outside the gene matches. This CDR3 spans 15 amino acids.

This clone was detected only once. The rearrangement joins TRBV30 to TRBJ1-6; 7 bases are a match to TRBD1. With 1 base clipped from V and 7 bases from J, the junction kept 7 bases outside the gene matches. The CDR3 length is 15 residues. The germline CDR1 and CDR2 sequences are GTSNPN and SVGIG (reference sequence). The CDR3, as DNA: TGTGCCTGGAGTGCCCGGACAGGCCAAAATTCACCCCTCCACTTT. Translation: CAWSARTGQNSPLHF.

The J gene is TRBJ2-1, the V gene TRBV9, with 12 bases that match TRBD2. Losses at the gene ends were 0 bases for V and 2 bases for J; bases not matched to a gene: 0. From germline, CDR1 is SGDLS and CDR2 YYNGEE. The CDR3 is 16 residues long. CDR3 bases: TGTGCCAGCAGCGTAGGGACTAGCGGGACCTACAATGAGCAGTTCTTC. This sequence encodes CASSVGTSGTYNEQFF.